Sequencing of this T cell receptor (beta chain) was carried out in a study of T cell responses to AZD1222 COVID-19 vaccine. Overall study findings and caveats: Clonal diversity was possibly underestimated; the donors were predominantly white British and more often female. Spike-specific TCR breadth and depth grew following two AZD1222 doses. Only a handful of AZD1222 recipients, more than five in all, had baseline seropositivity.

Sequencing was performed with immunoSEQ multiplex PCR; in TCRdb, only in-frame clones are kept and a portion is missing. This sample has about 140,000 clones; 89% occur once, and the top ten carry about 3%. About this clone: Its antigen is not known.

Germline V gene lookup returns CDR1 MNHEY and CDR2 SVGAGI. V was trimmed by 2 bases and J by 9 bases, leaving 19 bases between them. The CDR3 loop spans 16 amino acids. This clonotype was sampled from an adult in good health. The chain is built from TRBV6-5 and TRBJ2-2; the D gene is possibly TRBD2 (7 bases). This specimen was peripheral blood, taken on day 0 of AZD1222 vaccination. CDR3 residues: CASSYLGGAFGRELFF. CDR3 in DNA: TGTGCCAGCAGTTACCTTGGGGGGGCTTTCGGCCGGGAGCTGTTTTTT.